The clone carrying this TCR beta chain was counted at least ten times. Antigen unknown. This specimen comes from a study of response to subunit inactivated influenza vaccine. Study conclusions and caveats: A suggestion made by the authors is that each seasonal influenza vaccination recruits few new T cells.

TCRdb processed the RT-PCR reads anew with MiXCR; each CDR3 protein has one entry. The repertoire consists of a few hundred thousand distinct CDR3 sequences, with 6% to 9% occurring once and the leading ten covering under 15%. The CDR3 spans 12 residues. Trimming removed 3 bases from V and 9 bases from J, with 9 bases in between. Germline V gene lookup returns CDR1 LGHNA and CDR2 YSLEER. The J gene is TRBJ2-1, the V gene TRBV4-3; possibly TRBD1 or TRBD2 for D (5 bases each). The material sequenced was PBMCs from blood, taken less than 30 months after vaccination. The origin of this receptor is a man between 50 and 75 years old who received an inactivated influenza vaccine. Here the CDR3 DNA reads TGCGCCAGCAGCCAGAGGGGCCTTGAGCAGTTCTTC. Translated, it gives CASSQRGLEQFF.